The 20 T cell receptor beta chains presented below share a single source sample, sequenced in a study of PD-1 blockade in classical Hodgkin lymphoma. Every one of the patients relapsed after autologous stem cell transplantation (brentuximab vedotin exposure was variable). The table came from immunoSEQ multiplex PCR; TCRdb's copy has only in-frame clones and leaves some out. The table has some 84,000 clones, roughly 91% seen once. This specimen was peripheral blood mononuclear cells (PBMCs), taken before the second cycle of nivolumab. These receptors came from a human donor with classical Hodgkin lymphoma.

The CDR3 protein is CASKPGGSSYEQYF. The DNA of the CDR3 is TGCGCCAGCAAGCCGGGAGGGAGCTCCTACGAGCAGTACTTC. This sequence joins TRBV4-1 and TRBJ2-7; 8 bases are shared with TRBD2. Germline V gene lookup returns CDR1 MGHRA and CDR2 YSYEKL. The V segment lost 7 bases and the J segment 0 bases; nucleotides outside the gene matches: 5. The CDR3 totals 14 residues.

V is TRBV5-5 and J is TRBJ2-7; 10 positions match TRBD2. Per the germline V gene, CDR1 is SGHKS and CDR2 is YYEKEE (reference sequence). The CDR3 is 15 amino acids. The V gene end was trimmed by 4 bases and the J gene end by 2 bases; junction bases not matched to a gene: 6. The CDR3 coding sequence is TGTGCCAGCAGCCCCACTAGCGGGACCACCTACGAGCAGTACTTC. Encoded protein: CASSPTSGTTYEQYF.

The J gene is TRBJ2-5, the V gene TRBV30; a possible D gene is TRBD1 (5 bases). This CDR3 comprises 11 residues. Deletions cut 4 bases from V and 5 bases from J, with 8 bases between. Germline CDR1 and CDR2: GTSNPN and SVGIG (reference sequence). The CDR3 DNA reads TGTGCCTGGATCAGGGTGGAGACCCAGTACTTC. Its translation is CAWIRVETQYF.

V is TRBV2 and J is TRBJ2-2, with a weak D call TRBD2 (6 bases). V was trimmed by 8 bases and J by 0 bases, leaving 13 bases between them. The CDR3 consists of 15 residues. CDR1 is SNHLY, CDR2 FYNNEI, per germline. CDR3 residues: CASGGTVTNTGELFF. The CDR3 DNA sequence: TGTGCCAGCGGTGGGACTGTTACGAACACCGGGGAGCTGTTTTTT.

V gene TRBV19 combines with J gene TRBJ2-5, with TRBD1 matching 7 bases. CDR1 and CDR2 (germline): LNHDA, SQIVND (reference sequence). CDR3 size: 15 residues. Trimming took 4 bases from V and 4 from J; bases not matched to a gene: 9. CDR3 amino acids: CASSTLTGLGETQYF. The CDR3 nucleotides read TGTGCCAGTAGTACCCTGACAGGGCTTGGAGAGACCCAGTACTTC.

The chain uses TRBV12-5 and TRBJ2-3; 7 bases agree with TRBD2. Germline V gene data show CDR1 as LGHNT and CDR2 as FRNRAP. CDR3 length: 13 residues. With V trimmed by 6 bases and J by 4 bases, 4 bases remained unmatched. CDR3 bases: TGTGCTAGTGGGACTAGCTTCTCAGATACGCAGTATTTT. Its translation is CASGTSFSDTQYF.

This clone has a single count. V usage is TRBV2 and J usage is TRBJ1-5; 9 nucleotides match TRBD1. Germline V gene sequence: CDR1 SNHLY, CDR2 FYNNEI. This CDR3 has 14 residues. V trimming: 6 bases; J trimming: 6 bases; junction bases outside the gene matches: 6. Here the CDR3 DNA reads TGTGCCAGCAGGGCCGGGACAGGGACTCAGCCCCAGCATTTT. Translation gives CASRAGTGTQPQHF. Using reference TRBV2 and TRBJ1-5 for the parts outside the CDR3, the full variable domain is EPEVTQTPSHQVTQMGQEVILRCVPISNHLYFYWYRQILGQKVEFLVSFYNNEISEKSEIFDDQFSVERPDGSNFTLKIRSTKLEDSAMYFCASRAGTGTQPQHFGDGTRLSIL.

This chain uses TRBV28 with TRBJ1-4, with TRBD1 matching 8 bases. The CDR3 has 19 amino acids. Germline V gene data show CDR1 as MDHEN and CDR2 as SYDVKM. Trimming at V came to 7 bases and at J to 3 bases, leaving 19 bases not matched to a gene. CDR3 DNA: TGTGCCAGCACCTATCGACAGGGGCTTCTTCGATCGGCTAATGAAAAACTGTTTTTT. This gives the protein CASTYRQGLLRSANEKLFF.

This clone appeared once. The chain has TRBV4-2 and TRBJ2-4; weak D call: TRBD1 (6 bases). The CDR3 has 15 residues. Germline-derived CDR1 and CDR2 are LGHNA and YNFKEQ. V was cut by 6 bases and J by 6 bases, with 18 bases left in between. For the CDR3, the DNA is TGTGCCAGCAGTCGTCTCACAGGGCTGGGAAACATTCAGTACTTC. This translates into CASSRLTGLGNIQYF.

V is TRBV11-2 and J is TRBJ1-4; D is undetermined. V gave up 7 bases and J gave up 2 bases, with 2 bases separating them. Per germline, CDR1 SGHAT and CDR2 FQNNGV. This CDR3 is built from 11 residues. CDR3: CASTTNEKLFF. The DNA for the CDR3 is TGTGCCAGCACCACTAATGAAAAACTGTTTTTT.

This chain uses TRBV5-1 with TRBJ2-1; TRBD1 agrees at 9 bases. The length of the CDR3 is 14 residues. With 6 bases clipped from V and 7 bases from J, the junction kept 8 bases outside the gene matches. Germline lookup yields CDR1 SGHRS and CDR2 YFSETQ. The CDR3: CASMSGQGRNEQFF. The CDR3 bases are TGCGCCAGCATGTCGGGACAGGGAAGGAATGAGCAGTTCTTC. The full variable domain, in which reference TRBV5-1 and TRBJ2-1 provide the parts outside the CDR3, is KAGVTQTPRYLIKTRGQQVTLSCSPISGHRSVSWYQQTPGQGLQFLFEYFSETQRNKGNFPGRFSGRQFSNSRSEMNVSTLELGDSALYLCASMSGQGRNEQFFGPGTRLTVL.

V and J are TRBV14 and TRBJ2-2; TRBD2 matches at 8 bases. This CDR3 contains 16 residues. V was clipped by 0 bases and J by 1 base; unmatched bases: 1. Germline lookup yields CDR1 SGHDN and CDR2 FVKESK. As DNA, the CDR3 is TGTGCCAGCAGCCAAGAACTAGCGGTGAACACCGGGGAGCTGTTTTTT. It translates to CASSQELAVNTGELFF. The full variable domain, in which reference TRBV14 and TRBJ2-2 provide the parts outside the CDR3, is EAGVTQFPSHSVIEKGQTVTLRCDPISGHDNLYWYRRVMGKEIKFLLHFVKESKQDESGMPNNRFLAERTGGTYSTLKVQPAELEDSGVYFCASSQELAVNTGELFFGEGSRLTVL.

This chain links TRBV30 with TRBJ2-5; no firm D call. The germline V gene encodes CDR1 GTSNPN and CDR2 SVGIG (reference sequence). The CDR3 extends over 16 amino acids. Between the trimmed V and J ends, which lost 0 bases and 0 bases, there was a span of 14 bases. CDR3 protein: CAWSVLTVKYQETQYF. CDR3 bases: TGTGCCTGGAGTGTATTGACGGTTAAGTACCAAGAGACCCAGTACTTC. Full variable domain (rest looked up from reference TRBV30 and TRBJ2-5): SQTIHQWPATLVQPVGSPLSLECTVEGTSNPNLYWYRQAAGRGLQLLFYSVGIGQISSEVPQNLSASRPQDRQFILSSKKLLLSDSGFYLCAWSVLTVKYQETQYFGPGTRLLVL.

The CDR3 nucleotides are TGTGCCAGCAGCGACAGGATGCATGGCTACACCTTC. Protein sequence: CASSDRMHGYTF. The chain employs TRBV9 and TRBJ1-2; a possible D gene is TRBD1 (5 bases). The V end lost 3 bases, the J end lost 6 bases, and 9 bases lay between the germline ends. Looked up from germline, CDR1 is SGDLS and CDR2 is YYNGEE. The CDR3 totals 12 residues.

This clone showed up just once. This sequence joins TRBV28 and TRBJ2-5, with TRBD2 identical over 10 bases. Germline values: CDR1 MDHEN, CDR2 SYDVKM. V was clipped by 6 bases and J by 5 bases; unmatched bases: 9. This CDR3 has 15 amino acids. The CDR3, as DNA: TGTGCCAGCAGGGTGAGCGGGAGGGCCTCGGAGACCCAGTACTTC. Its protein is CASRVSGRASETQYF.

The chain employs TRBV11-1 and TRBJ2-7; 9 bases match TRBD2. The ends lost 2 bases at V and 0 bases at J; junction bases unmatched: 5. CDR3 length: 16 amino acids. Germline values: CDR1 SGHAT, CDR2 FQDESV (reference sequence). CDR3 residues: CASSLPAGGHSYEQYF. CDR3 DNA: TGTGCCAGCAGCTTACCAGCGGGAGGCCACTCCTACGAGCAGTACTTC.

This chain uses TRBV5-1 with TRBJ1-2, with D perhaps matching TRBD1 (6 bases). The germline CDR1 and CDR2 sequences are SGHRS and YFSETQ. This CDR3 is built from 15 residues. Trimming took off 0 bases at V and 7 bases at J, with 16 bases between the two ends. CDR3 DNA: TGCGCCAGCAGCTTGGGCGCAGGGGTCTCGGGTGGCTACACCTTC. Translated: CASSLGAGVSGGYTF.

The chain couples TRBV7-8 to TRBJ2-1, with D perhaps TRBD1 or TRBD2 (6 bases each). CDR3 length: 17 amino acids. The V gene lost 8 bases and the J gene lost 3 bases, with 23 bases spanning the gap. Germline values: CDR1 SGHVS, CDR2 FQNEAQ. The CDR3 DNA sequence: TGTGCCAGCCTTACCCTACCCGGGGGCGCGGACTACAATGAGCAGTTCTTC. Its protein is CASLTLPGGADYNEQFF.

The rearrangement links TRBV4-1 to TRBJ2-1; TRBD2 agrees at 10 bases. The V gene's germline CDR1 is MGHRA and CDR2 YSYEKL. After removal of 3 bases from V and 10 bases from J, the junction contained 6 bases not matched to a gene. The CDR3 loop spans 14 amino acids. The CDR3 region has the DNA TGCGCCAGCAGCCATACTAGCGGGACTCAGGAGCAGTTCTTC. As protein: CASSHTSGTQEQFF.

The V and J genes are TRBV10-1 and TRBJ2-1, with D unresolved. With 3 bases removed from V and 0 bases from J, the gap between germline ends came to 12 bases. The germline CDR1 and CDR2 sequences are WNHNN and SYGVQD (reference sequence). There are 16 residues in the CDR3. CDR3 bases: TGCGCCAGCAGTGAAGGTAGATTTAGCTCCTACAATGAGCAGTTCTTC. It translates to CASSEGRFSSYNEQFF.